This entry is about one T cell receptor (beta chain). This entry belongs to a study of cytomegalovirus exposure and HLA in healthy donors. The study ran its PCR with 60 Vbeta and 13 Jbeta primers. Assay: immunoSEQ multiplex PCR; the TCRdb copy retains only in-frame clones and omits some. The sample consists of approximately 150,000 clones, 65% to 70% of them appearing once. V lost 5 bases, J lost 7 bases, and 15 bases lay in between. This CDR3 region has 14 residues. Germline V lookup: CDR1 ENHRY, CDR2 SYGVKD. The receptor's source is a woman younger than 30 in good health and CMV-seropositive. The specimen sequenced was PBMCs. This chain uses TRBV10-3 with TRBJ1-5; no clear D. The CDR3 DNA is TGTGCCATCAGTCGAACGGCCGGGGAGCAGCCCCAGCATTTT. Encoded protein: CAISRTAGEQPQHF.